The entry that follows covers one T cell receptor (beta chain) sequence. Its target is unknown. This sample is drawn from a study of response to subunit inactivated influenza vaccine. The study's findings and limits: The authors suggested that few new T cells are recruited per seasonal influenza vaccination.

TCRdb processed the RT-PCR reads anew with MiXCR; each CDR3 protein has one entry. The sample lists 150,000 or so distinct CDR3 sequences, about 11% occurring once. CDR3 length equals 13 residues. Trimming stripped 4 bases from V and 2 bases from J, with 7 bases between. Per germline, CDR1 LGHDT and CDR2 YNNKEL (reference sequence). This clonotype was sampled from a man aged 50 to 69 who received an inactivated influenza vaccine. This rearrangement joins TRBV3-1 to TRBJ2-3; the D gene is possibly TRBD2 (6 bases). The input for sequencing was CD8+ T cells sorted from PBMCs, taken roughly 24 months after vaccination. CDR3 nucleotide sequence: TGTGCCAGCAGCCCGGGGGTCACAGATACGCAGTATTTT. Protein product: CASSPGVTDTQYF.